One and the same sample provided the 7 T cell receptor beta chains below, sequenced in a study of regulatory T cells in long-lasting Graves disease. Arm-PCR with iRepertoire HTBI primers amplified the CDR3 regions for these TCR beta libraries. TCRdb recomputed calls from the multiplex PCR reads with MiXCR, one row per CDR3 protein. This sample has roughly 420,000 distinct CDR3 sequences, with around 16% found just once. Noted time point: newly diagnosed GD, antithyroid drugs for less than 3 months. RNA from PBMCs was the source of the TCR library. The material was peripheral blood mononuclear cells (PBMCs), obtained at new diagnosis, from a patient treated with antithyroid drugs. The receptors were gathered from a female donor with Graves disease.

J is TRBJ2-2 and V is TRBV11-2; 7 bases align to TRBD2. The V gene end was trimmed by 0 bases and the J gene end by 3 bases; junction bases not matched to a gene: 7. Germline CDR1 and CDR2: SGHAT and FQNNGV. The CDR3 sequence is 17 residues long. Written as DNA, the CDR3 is TGTGCCAGCAGCTTAGATCGGGGAGGGAGCTACACCGGGGAGCTGTTTTTT. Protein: CASSLDRGGSYTGELFF.

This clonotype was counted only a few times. Here the CDR3 DNA reads TGTGCCAGCAGACTCAGGAGCCAGACGTCCTACAATGAGCAGTTCTTC. Its translation: CASRLRSQTSYNEQFF. V gene TRBV6-1 combines with J gene TRBJ2-1, with D uncertain. Germline values: CDR1 MNHNS, CDR2 SASEGT. There are 16 residues in the CDR3. The V and J ends lost 6 bases and 1 base respectively, with 16 bases between them.

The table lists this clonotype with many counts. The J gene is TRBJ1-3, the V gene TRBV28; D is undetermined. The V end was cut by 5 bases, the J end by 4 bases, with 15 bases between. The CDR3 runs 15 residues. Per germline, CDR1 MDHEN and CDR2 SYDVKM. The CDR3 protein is CASSPAGISGNTIYF. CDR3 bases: TGTGCCAGCAGTCCCGCGGGAATAAGCGGAAACACCATATATTTT.

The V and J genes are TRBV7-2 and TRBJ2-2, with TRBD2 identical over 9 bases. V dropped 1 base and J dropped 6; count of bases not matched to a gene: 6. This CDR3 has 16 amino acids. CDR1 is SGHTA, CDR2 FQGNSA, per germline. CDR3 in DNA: TGTGCCAGCAGCTTAGATCCTGGCGGGAGGGCCGGGGAGCTGTTTTTT. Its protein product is CASSLDPGGRAGELFF.

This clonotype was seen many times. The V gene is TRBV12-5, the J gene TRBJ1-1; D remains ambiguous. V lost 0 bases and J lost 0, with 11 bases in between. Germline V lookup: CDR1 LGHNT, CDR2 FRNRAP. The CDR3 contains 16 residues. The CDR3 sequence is CASGLVSRYLNTEAFF. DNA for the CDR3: TGTGCTAGTGGTTTGGTATCGCGATATCTGAACACTGAAGCTTTCTTT.

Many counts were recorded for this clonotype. The CDR3 is CASSSPWARLAGGPPGELFF. CDR3 bases: TGTGCCAGCAGTTCCCCCTGGGCACGACTAGCGGGGGGGCCCCCCGGGGAGCTGTTTTTT. The rearrangement joins TRBV27 to TRBJ2-2, with 14 bases identical to TRBD2. The V gene's germline CDR1 is MNHEY and CDR2 SMNVEV (reference sequence). J lost 6 bases, V lost 4 bases, and 16 bases had no gene match. The CDR3 sequence is 20 residues long.

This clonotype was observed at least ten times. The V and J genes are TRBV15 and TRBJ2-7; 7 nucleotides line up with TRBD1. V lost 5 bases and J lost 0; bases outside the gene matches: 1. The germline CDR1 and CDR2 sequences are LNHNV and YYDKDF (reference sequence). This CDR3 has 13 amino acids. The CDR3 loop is CATSGTASYEQYF. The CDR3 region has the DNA TGTGCCACCAGCGGGACAGCCTCCTACGAGCAGTACTTC.